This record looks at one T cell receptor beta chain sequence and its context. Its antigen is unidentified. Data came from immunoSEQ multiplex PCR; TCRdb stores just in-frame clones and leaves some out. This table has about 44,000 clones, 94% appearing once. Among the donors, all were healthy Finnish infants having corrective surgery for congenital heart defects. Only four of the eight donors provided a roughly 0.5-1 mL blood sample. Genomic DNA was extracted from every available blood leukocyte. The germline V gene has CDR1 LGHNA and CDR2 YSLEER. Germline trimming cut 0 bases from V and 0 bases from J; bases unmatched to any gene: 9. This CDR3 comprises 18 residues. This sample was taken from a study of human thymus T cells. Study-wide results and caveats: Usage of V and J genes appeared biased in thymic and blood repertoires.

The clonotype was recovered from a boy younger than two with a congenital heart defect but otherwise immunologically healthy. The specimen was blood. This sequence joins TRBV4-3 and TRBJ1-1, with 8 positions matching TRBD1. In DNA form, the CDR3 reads TGCGCCAGCAGCCAAGAAATGGGCAGGGGGCGAATGAACACTGAAGCTTTCTTT. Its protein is CASSQEMGRGRMNTEAFF.